Below are 17 T cell receptor beta chains sequenced from a single sample in a study of T cell repertoires in cytomegalovirus infection. MiXCR, run by TCRdb on the reads, gives a single entry per CDR3 protein. Of around 530,000 distinct CDR3 sequences in the sample, about 15% were seen once. The sequenced sample was CD8+ T cells from PBMCs. These receptors originate from a human donor in good health (CMV status not recorded). Some clones in this sample may be carry-over from other donors' samples.

This clonotype has a handful of counts. This rearrangement joins TRBV6-5 to TRBJ2-7; TRBD1 aligns across 9 bases. The germline CDR1 and CDR2 sequences are MNHEY and SVGAGI. V dropped 0 bases and J dropped 2; count of bases not matched to a gene: 5. The CDR3 has 16 amino acids. For the CDR3, the DNA is TGTGCCAGCAGTTACTCCGGACAGGGGCGTACCTACGAGCAGTACTTC. Amino acids: CASSYSGQGRTYEQYF.

This clonotype was observed many times. DNA of the CDR3: TGTGCCAGCAGTGTGGGGGTGGGTCGCACAGATACGCAGTATTTT. Its protein is CASSVGVGRTDTQYF. The chain combines TRBV2 with TRBJ2-3; D is perhaps TRBD1 or TRBD2 (5 bases each). This CDR3 has 15 amino acids. Germline CDR1 SNHLY, CDR2 FYNNEI. V lost 4 bases, J lost 1 base, and 12 bases lay in between.

Many counts were recorded for this clonotype. The chain couples TRBV4-2 to TRBJ1-1, with D possibly being TRBD1 (5 bases). The CDR3 has 15 residues. Germline CDR1 is LGHNA and CDR2 is YNFKEQ. Trimming took off 0 bases at V and 2 bases at J, with 10 bases between the two ends. The CDR3 loop reads CASSQDWGANTEAFF. The CDR3 nucleotides read TGTGCCAGCAGCCAAGATTGGGGCGCTAACACTGAAGCTTTCTTT.

This chain joins TRBV2 and TRBJ2-7; no definite D call. The CDR3 totals 16 residues. Trimming removed 2 bases from V and 2 bases from J, with 16 bases in between. Germline CDR1 SNHLY, CDR2 FYNNEI. In DNA, the CDR3 is TGTGCCAGCAGTGAAATCGGCCTAAGTAAGACCTACGAGCAGTACTTC. This codes for CASSEIGLSKTYEQYF.

The table lists this clonotype with many counts. This chain joins TRBV11-3 and TRBJ2-1; D is perhaps TRBD1 or TRBD2 (5 bases each). The CDR3 totals 15 residues. V lost 3 bases, J lost 7 bases, and 16 bases lay in between. The germline CDR1 and CDR2 sequences are SGHNT and YENEEA. DNA for the CDR3: TGTGCCAGCAGCTTGTTCCGGGGCGGAATTAATGAGCAGTTCTTC. It specifies CASSLFRGGINEQFF.

This clonotype appeared many times. The rearrangement uses TRBV6-1 and TRBJ2-7; D not resolved. There are 16 residues in the CDR3. The V end was cut by 2 bases, the J end by 0 bases, with 14 bases between. Germline V gene sequence: CDR1 MNHNS, CDR2 SASEGT. CDR3 DNA sequence: TGTGCCAGCAGTGAACCCTTAGGGCTTAGCTCCTACGAGCAGTACTTC. Amino acids: CASSEPLGLSSYEQYF.

The CDR3 DNA follows: TGTGCCAGCAGCTGGGCCGGGACAGGGGATGGCTACACCTTC. This encodes CASSWAGTGDGYTF. This sequence joins TRBV13 and TRBJ1-2; 10 bases map to TRBD1. The CDR3 totals 14 residues. From germline, CDR1 is PRHDT and CDR2 FYEKMQ (reference sequence). J gave up 6 bases and V 4 bases, and 5 bases lay outside the gene matches.

In this sample, this clonotype turned up many times. The genes are TRBV2 and TRBJ1-5; D is unresolved. Trimming took off 6 bases at V and 5 bases at J, with 20 bases between the two ends. Per germline, CDR1 SNHLY and CDR2 FYNNEI. The CDR3 has 16 amino acids. The CDR3 DNA reads TGTGCCAGCAGGACTGGAGGCGGAATGCCGGATCAGCCCCAGCATTTT. This translates into CASRTGGGMPDQPQHF.

The chain uses TRBV6-1 and TRBJ1-1; D ambiguous. Trimming took 3 bases from V and 1 from J, leaving 6 bases between them. Germline V CDR1 and CDR2: MNHNS, SASEGT. The CDR3 is 13 amino acids. The CDR3 bases are TGTGCCAGCAGTGATTGGCAGAACACTGAAGCTTTCTTT. This gives the protein CASSDWQNTEAFF.

This clonotype was picked up many times. The V and J genes are TRBV7-3 and TRBJ2-1; 7 bases fit TRBD1. Per germline, CDR1 SGHTA and CDR2 FQGTGA. This CDR3 has 16 residues. V lost 5 bases, J lost 7 bases, and 14 bases stayed unmatched. The CDR3 DNA reads as TGTGCCAGCAGCCTCACGACAGGGATTCCGTTTAATGAGCAGTTCTTC. Residues: CASSLTTGIPFNEQFF.

Points on this clonotype: It may be a read error: a sequence one base away is much more abundant. The conserved phenylalanine or tryptophan is not found at the CDR3 terminus, so this likely reflects a read error. The gene calls are TRBV7-9 and TRBJ2-1; D may be TRBD2 (5 bases). The CDR3 spans 12 residues. Germline assignment: CDR1 SEHNR and CDR2 FQNEAQ (reference sequence). V was clipped by 5 bases and J by 9 bases, with 11 bases between them. The CDR3, as DNA: TGTGCCAGCAGCGGAGAGGGAAGTGAGCAGTTCTTA. This translates into CASSGEGSEQFL.

The table lists this clonotype with a few counts. The V gene is TRBV6-1, the J gene TRBJ1-2; D not certain. V lost 6 bases, J lost 4 bases, and 15 bases lay in between. From germline, CDR1 is MNHNS and CDR2 SASEGT. The CDR3 loop spans 14 amino acids. This CDR3 reads CASSLRPAGYGYTF. The CDR3 DNA reads TGTGCCAGCAGCCTACGACCGGCGGGCTATGGCTACACCTTC.

This clonotype was found a few times. The rearrangement joins TRBV5-4 to TRBJ2-1; 11 bases line up with TRBD1. The germline CDR1 and CDR2 sequences are SGHNT and YYREEE (reference sequence). The ends lost 4 bases at V and 7 bases at J; junction bases unmatched: 7. This CDR3 comprises 15 residues. CDR3 DNA sequence: TGTGCCAGCAGCCCTGGGACAGGGGGTCGGAATGAGCAGTTCTTC. Protein: CASSPGTGGRNEQFF.

The DNA of the CDR3 is TGTGCCTGGAGTAGCGGATCCGACACTGAAGCTTTCTTT. Residues: CAWSSGSDTEAFF. This chain links TRBV30 with TRBJ1-1; D gene unclear. This CDR3 has 13 residues. Germline CDR1 reads GTSNPN; CDR2 reads SVGIG (reference sequence). Trimming removed 2 bases at V and 3 bases at J, with 10 bases between.

J is TRBJ2-2 and V is TRBV9; TRBD1 aligns across 10 bases. The germline V gene encodes CDR1 SGDLS and CDR2 YYNGEE. There are 18 residues in the CDR3. Trimming removed 2 bases from V and 0 bases from J; junction bases left unmatched: 7. The CDR3 sequence is CASSVPKDRGSNTGELFF. In nucleotides, the CDR3 is TGTGCCAGCAGCGTCCCAAAGGACAGGGGGTCGAACACCGGGGAGCTGTTTTTT.

In its sample, this clonotype was seen a few times. This chain connects TRBV5-1 to TRBJ2-7; a weak D match, TRBD1 (5 bases). The CDR3 length is 14 residues. V lost 5 bases, J lost 0 bases, and 12 bases lay in between. Germline lookup yields CDR1 SGHRS and CDR2 YFSETQ. This CDR3 is CASSGRTSSYEQYF. The CDR3 nucleotides read TGCGCCAGCAGTGGACGGACATCCTCCTACGAGCAGTACTTC.

This rearrangement joins TRBV5-4 to TRBJ2-2; 8 bases line up with TRBD1. J lost 0 bases, V lost 4 bases, and 11 bases had no gene match. This CDR3 has 18 amino acids. Per germline, CDR1 SGHNT and CDR2 YYREEE (reference sequence). The CDR3 DNA sequence: TGTGCCAGCAGCGATGGACAGGGCTTAGGTGCGAACACCGGGGAGCTGTTTTTT. It encodes CASSDGQGLGANTGELFF.